The entry below describes one T cell receptor beta chain. This record belongs to a study of control samples from healthy donors and cancer patients. V lost 2 bases and J lost 7, with 5 bases in between. This CDR3 is built from 11 residues. Germline V gene lookup returns CDR1 SNHLY and CDR2 FYNNEI. Generated by immunoSEQ multiplex PCR, the TCRdb table keeps only in-frame clones and is missing some. The top ten hold less than 0.75% of the sample, which has approximately 160,000 clones, 92% seen once. V gene TRBV2 combines with J gene TRBJ1-1; no definite D call. Sequenced input: blood. The clonotype originates from a woman younger than 45 in good health. CDR3 coding DNA: TGTGCCAGCAGTGAACAGGATGAAGCTTTCTTT. It yields the protein CASSEQDEAFF. Together with reference TRBV2 and TRBJ1-1, the CDR3 gives the full variable domain: EPEVTQTPSHQVTQMGQEVILRCVPISNHLYFYWYRQILGQKVEFLVSFYNNEISEKSEIFDDQFSVERPDGSNFTLKIRSTKLEDSAMYFCASSEQDEAFFGQGTRLTVV.